Listed below are T cell receptor beta chains from one sample, sequenced in a study of blood T cell repertoires in COVID-19. Clones were read by immunoSEQ multiplex PCR, and TCRdb kept only the in-frame ones, dropping some. The sample lists 200,000 to 250,000 clones, about nine tenths seen once, with less than 3.5% in the top ten. Sequenced material: peripheral blood. Every receptor here comes from a man aged 25 to 40 with COVID-19, enrolled during active disease. Both conserved end residues are part of each CDR3. A D gene is named only where the DNA matches it firmly. Clone sizes are given selectively: once, few, many, or a class where the clone is expanded.

J	size	V	D	DNA	CDR3
TRBJ1-1	.	TRBV28	.	TGTGCCAGCAGTGACAGGAACACTGAAGCTTTCTTT	CASSDRNTEAFF
TRBJ1-1	.	TRBV5-1	.	TGCGCCAGTGAACAGGTCCCGAACACTGAAGCTTTCTTT	CASEQVPNTEAFF
TRBJ1-3	.	TRBV30	.	TGTGCCTGGAGTAGACAGTTCTCTGGAAACACCATATATTTT	CAWSRQFSGNTIYF
TRBJ2-2	.	TRBV27	.	TGTGCCAGCAGTTCCCGGCACAGGCCGAACACCGGGGAGCTGTTTTTT	CASSSRHRPNTGELFF
TRBJ1-5	once	TRBV18	.	TGTGCCAGCTCCCTGACCGGGGGTAGCAATCAGCCCCAGCATTTT	CASSLTGGSNQPQHF
TRBJ2-7	.	TRBV27	.	TGTGCCAGCAGTTTAACTGCAGGGTTCGAGCAGTACTTC	CASSLTAGFEQYF
TRBJ1-5	.	TRBV28	.	TGTGCCAGCACCTTACAGGGAATTGGCAATCAGCCCCAGCATTTT	CASTLQGIGNQPQHF
TRBJ2-7	.	TRBV28	TRBD1	TGTGCCAGCAGACCCGGGACAGATTACGAGCAGTACTTC	CASRPGTDYEQYF
TRBJ1-2	few	TRBV19	TRBD1	TGTGCCAGTAGTCCCCTGGCGGGACAGGGAGGTGGCTACACCTTC	CASSPLAGQGGGYTF
TRBJ2-1	once	TRBV5-5	.	TGTGCCAGCAGCTTGAGGGGTGACTCCTACAATGAGCAGTTCTTC	CASSLRGDSYNEQFF
TRBJ2-7	.	TRBV28	.	TGTGCCAGCAGTCTACAGGTCAACTCCTACGAGCAGTACTTC	CASSLQVNSYEQYF
TRBJ1-2	.	TRBV4-3	.	TGCGCCAGCAGCCAAGATCGGCAGAGGACTAACTATGGCTACACCTTC	CASSQDRQRTNYGYTF
TRBJ1-3	.	TRBV6-6	.	TGTGCCAGCAACAGTGGGTTTGGAAACACCATATATTTT	CASNSGFGNTIYF
TRBJ1-3	.	TRBV6-6	.	TGTGCCAGCAGTTACGGAGACTCTGGAAACACCATATATTTT	CASSYGDSGNTIYF
TRBJ2-1	.	TRBV19	.	TGTGCCAGTAACAAGGGAGGTATTCCTAATGAGCAGTTCTTC	CASNKGGIPNEQFF
TRBJ1-6	.	TRBV25-1	TRBD1	TGTGCCAGCAGCCCACCGGGACAGCCAAATTCACCCCTCCACTTT	CASSPPGQPNSPLHF
TRBJ1-6	.	TRBV19	TRBD1	TGTGCCAGTAGCCAGCAGGGGGCGGTTAATTCACCCCTCCACTTT	CASSQQGAVNSPLHF
TRBJ2-3	.	TRBV9	.	TGTGCCAGCAGCGTAGCTGCGGGCGGGACCCTACAGTATTTT	CASSVAAGGTLQYF
TRBJ1-2	.	TRBV6-5	.	TGTGCCAGCAGGAGAATCGAGACTGCCCTCTTC	CASRRIETALF
TRBJ2-7	.	TRBV6-5	TRBD2	TGTGCCAGCAGGGTGACTAGCGGGACTACCTACGAGCAGTACTTC	CASRVTSGTTYEQYF
TRBJ2-7	once	TRBV6-6	TRBD1	TGTGCCAGCAGTTCCATCGGACAGGGCCGGACCTACGAGCAGTACTTC	CASSSIGQGRTYEQYF
TRBJ1-2	.	TRBV5-5	.	TGTGCCAGCAGCTTGGTTGGGTATAATCGGGATGGCTACACCTTC	CASSLVGYNRDGYTF
TRBJ2-2	.	TRBV24-1	.	TGTGCCACCAGTGATCCCCCCAGTACGAACACCGGGGAGCTGTTTTTT	CATSDPPSTNTGELFF
TRBJ1-1	.	TRBV5-1	.	TGCGCCAGCAGCTTGACCAACACCAGGGGCACTGAAGCTTTCTTT	CASSLTNTRGTEAFF
TRBJ1-1	.	TRBV6-2/TRBV6-3	TRBD1	TGTGCCAGCAGTCAAATTTCCTTTTACAGGGGGACTACTGAAGCTTTCTTT	CASSQISFYRGTTEAFF
TRBJ2-7	.	TRBV19	.	TGTGCCAGTAGTATACAGGGGTCCTACGAGCAGTACTTC	CASSIQGSYEQYF
TRBJ1-6	.	TRBV7-2	.	TGTGCCAGCAGCTTATCCCTCGACAGCTACTATAATTCACCCCTCCACTTT	CASSLSLDSYYNSPLHF
TRBJ1-1	once	TRBV24-1	TRBD1	TGTGCCACCAGTGTTTGGACAGGGGAATACGAAGCTTTCTTT	CATSVWTGEYEAFF
TRBJ2-5	.	TRBV11-2	TRBD2	TGTGCCAGCAGCGCTTTACCGGGACTAGCGGGAGGAGAGACCCAGTACTTC	CASSALPGLAGGETQYF
TRBJ2-1	.	TRBV7-9	TRBD2	TGTGCCAGCAGCTTACAAGCGGGAGGATACAATGAGCAGTTCTTC	CASSLQAGGYNEQFF
TRBJ1-1	once	TRBV4-1	TRBD1	TGCGCCAGCAGCCACAGGGGACAGGGGGCTTCGTACACTGAAGCTTTCTTT	CASSHRGQGASYTEAFF
TRBJ1-6	.	TRBV2	TRBD1	TGTGCCAGCAGTGTCGACAGGGTGGGATTTGGTTCACCCCTCCACTTT	CASSVDRVGFGSPLHF
TRBJ1-2	.	TRBV27	.	TGTGCCAGCAGGGGGACAATCTATGGCTACACCTTC	CASRGTIYGYTF
TRBJ2-1	.	TRBV30	TRBD2	TGTGCCGGAGGATCCGGGACTAGCGGGGTAACCTACAATGAGCAGTTCTTC	CAGGSGTSGVTYNEQFF
TRBJ1-1	.	TRBV19	.	TGTGCCAGTAGTGCCGGGACTGCGAACACTGAAGCTTTCTTT	CASSAGTANTEAFF
TRBJ2-3	many	TRBV6-4	TRBD1	TGTGCCAGCAGTGACGGACAGGGGGCAGATACGCAGTATTTT	CASSDGQGADTQYF
TRBJ1-1	.	TRBV7-9	.	TGTGCCAGCAGCTTAGGACATCTTGAAGCTTTCTTT	CASSLGHLEAFF
TRBJ1-1	.	TRBV29-1	TRBD1	TGCAGCGTTGCTAGACAGGGGACTGAAGCTTTCTTT	CSVARQGTEAFF
TRBJ1-5	.	TRBV19	.	TGTGCCAGTACCCCAGGGATTGGTCAGCCCCAGCATTTT	CASTPGIGQPQHF
TRBJ2-7	.	TRBV10-3	TRBD2	TGTGCCATCAGTGAAGGGAGTAGCGGGGGGCCGGGAGAGCAGTACTTC	CAISEGSSGGPGEQYF
TRBJ2-3	.	TRBV2	.	TGTGCCAGCAGTATGGACAGTACAGATACGCAGTATTTT	CASSMDSTDTQYF
TRBJ1-1	.	TRBV29-1	.	TGCAGCGTTGTTTTCTCAGGGTTTGACACTGAAGCTTTCTTT	CSVVFSGFDTEAFF
TRBJ1-1	.	TRBV19	.	TGTGCCAGTAGTACCAGGAACACTGAAGCTTTCTTT	CASSTRNTEAFF
TRBJ2-2	.	TRBV7-2	TRBD2	TGTGCCAGCAGATCCGCGGGAGAAAGCCCCGGGGAGCTGTTTTTT	CASRSAGESPGELFF
TRBJ2-1	.	TRBV27	.	TGTGCCAGCACCCCCGGGGGGCACTACAATGAGCAGTTCTTC	CASTPGGHYNEQFF
TRBJ2-2	.	TRBV6-1	TRBD2	TGTGCCAGCAGTGGGAGACTAGCGGGAAACACCGGGGAGCTGTTTTTT	CASSGRLAGNTGELFF
TRBJ1-4	.	TRBV11-2	.	TGTGCCAGCAGCGTAGATGGGGGGGCCAGTATGTTTTTT	CASSVDGGASMFF
TRBJ1-4	.	TRBV18	.	TGTGCCAGCTCATCACCTGGGGGCCGAGGTGAAAAACTGTTTTTT	CASSSPGGRGEKLFF
TRBJ1-2	.	TRBV7-2	.	TGTGCCAGCAGCTTAGGGTTAGGGGCCGGCTACACCTTC	CASSLGLGAGYTF
TRBJ1-1	.	TRBV4-1	TRBD1	TGCGCCAGCAGCATACGACAGGGGGCGTATGAAGCTTTCTTT	CASSIRQGAYEAFF
TRBJ1-6	.	TRBV4-2	.	TGTGCCAGCAGCCAAGATGAACAGTATAATTCACCCCTCCACTTT	CASSQDEQYNSPLHF
TRBJ2-1	.	TRBV12-3/TRBV12-4	.	TGTGCCAGCAGTTCCTACGGGGAGCAGTTCTTC	CASSSYGEQFF